The 12 T cell receptor beta chains below come from one sample, sequenced in a study of cytomegalovirus exposure and HLA in healthy donors. The primer mix had 60 Vbeta and 13 Jbeta primers. Using immunoSEQ multiplex PCR, the repertoire was profiled, and TCRdb retains in-frame clones only, with some absent. Of around 170,000 clones in the sample, 65% to 80% were seen once. Sequencing input: PBMCs. These receptors were taken from a woman under 40 in good health and CMV-seropositive.

The gene calls are TRBV21-1 and TRBJ2-7; the D segment call TRBD1 is taken from the table without a DNA check. TRBV21-1 is an annotated pseudogene. The CDR3 loop spans 16 amino acids. The CDR3 is CAERTTRQGKVWEQYF. The CDR3 bases are TGTGCCGAACGAACAACGAGGCAGGGGAAAGTTTGGGAGCAGTACTTC.

The chain employs TRBV7-8 and TRBJ2-2; 7 bases match TRBD1. This CDR3 contains 17 residues. Germline V gives CDR1 SGHVS, CDR2 FQNEAQ. J lost 2 bases, V lost 2 bases, and 8 bases had no gene match. The CDR3 region has the DNA TGTGCCAGCAGCTTAATTTGGGACAGCGGAAACACCGGGGAGCTGTTTTTT. Protein: CASSLIWDSGNTGELFF.

V usage is TRBV7-9 and J usage is TRBJ1-2; 8 bases align to TRBD1. Trimming cost V 3 bases and J 6 bases; bases outside gene matches: 9. In germline, CDR1 is SEHNR, CDR2 FQNEAQ (reference sequence). The CDR3 extends over 15 amino acids. The CDR3 DNA reads TGTGCCAGCAGCTTTCACCCGACAGGGGTGGATGGCTACACCTTC. Protein product: CASSFHPTGVDGYTF.

The chain has TRBV9 and TRBJ1-4; D possibly corresponds to TRBD1 (5 bases). The V end was cut by 0 bases, the J end by 4 bases, with 10 bases between. CDR1 SGDLS and CDR2 YYNGEE come from the germline V gene. This CDR3 comprises 15 residues. The CDR3, as DNA: TGTGCCAGCAGCGTAGACGGGCAGGGTAATGAAAAACTGTTTTTT. Protein sequence: CASSVDGQGNEKLFF. Variable domain in full (rest from reference TRBV9 and TRBJ1-4): DSGVTQTPKHLITATGQRVTLRCSPRSGDLSVYWYQQSLDQGLQFLIQYYNGEERAKGNILERFSAQQFPDLHSELNLSSLELGDSALYFCASSVDGQGNEKLFFGSGTQLSVL.

The J gene is TRBJ1-1, the V gene TRBV6-6; D may be TRBD1 (6 bases). V lost 2 bases and J 3 bases, leaving 7 bases between the germline ends. This CDR3 contains 13 residues. CDR1 is MNHNY, CDR2 SVGAGI, per germline (reference sequence). In DNA, the CDR3 is TGTGCCAGCAGTTACGGGACATACACTGAAGCTTTCTTT. Protein sequence: CASSYGTYTEAFF.

This clone has a single count. The genes are TRBV7-3 and TRBJ1-1; D remains ambiguous. The CDR3 contains 13 residues. Germline V CDR1 and CDR2: SGHTA, FQGTGA. The V end was cut by 4 bases, the J end by 7 bases, with 13 bases between. The CDR3 nucleotides read TGTGCCAGCAGCTCCGCCCCCGGTGGTGAAGCTTTCTTT. Encoded protein: CASSSAPGGEAFF.

The chain couples TRBV7-9 to TRBJ2-4; 7 positions agree with TRBD1. Unmatched junction bases numbered 8, after V lost 5 bases and J lost 1 base. CDR1 and CDR2 from the germline V gene are SEHNR and FQNEAQ (reference sequence). This CDR3 has 16 amino acids. The CDR3 spells CASSLSTGRAKNIQYF. In DNA form, the CDR3 reads TGTGCCAGCAGCCTCTCGACAGGGCGTGCCAAAAACATTCAGTACTTC.

The rearrangement joins TRBV13 to TRBJ2-7; 11 bases fit TRBD2. This CDR3 region has 17 residues. Per germline, CDR1 PRHDT and CDR2 FYEKMQ (reference sequence). The junction had 12 bases not matched to a gene; V was cut back by 5 bases and J by 3 bases. The CDR3: CASSRPSASGGYYEQYF. CDR3 coding DNA: TGTGCCAGCAGCCGCCCTTCTGCTAGCGGGGGGTACTACGAGCAGTACTTC.

The CDR3 spells CASIGRAHNEQFF. CDR3 DNA sequence: TGTGCCAGCATAGGGAGGGCCCACAATGAGCAGTTCTTC. This chain links TRBV28 with TRBJ2-1, with 7 bases matching TRBD2. The CDR3 spans 13 residues. The V segment lost 7 bases and the J segment 5 bases; nucleotides outside the gene matches: 5. Per germline, CDR1 MDHEN and CDR2 SYDVKM.

The V gene is TRBV5-4, the J gene TRBJ2-2; 7 nucleotides align to TRBD1. Germline-derived CDR1 and CDR2 are SGHNT and YYREEE (reference sequence). The junction had 3 bases not matched to a gene; V was cut back by 3 bases and J by 4 bases. The CDR3 contains 14 residues. The CDR3 sequence: CASSWDSPTGELFF. The CDR3 nucleotides read TGTGCCAGCAGCTGGGACAGTCCCACCGGGGAGCTGTTTTTT.

V gene TRBV6-5 combines with J gene TRBJ1-2; no reliable D call. The CDR3 runs 13 residues. Germline-derived CDR1 and CDR2 are MNHEY and SVGAGI. V dropped 4 bases and J dropped 7 bases, with 13 bases sitting between them. The CDR3 region is CASSLREGPGYTF. The CDR3 DNA reads TGTGCCAGCAGTTTGCGGGAGGGCCCTGGCTACACCTTC.

V usage is TRBV28 and J usage is TRBJ1-6; D remains ambiguous. V lost 5 bases to trimming and J lost 7 bases, with 6 bases between them. The germline CDR1 and CDR2 sequences are MDHEN and SYDVKM. The CDR3 has 12 amino acids. The CDR3 sequence: CASSLRNSPLHF. The CDR3 coding sequence is TGTGCCAGCAGTCTGAGGAATTCACCCCTCCACTTT.